The 25 T cell receptor beta chains reported below all come from one sample, sequenced in a study of cytomegalovirus exposure and HLA in healthy donors. The PCR made use of 60 Vbeta and 13 Jbeta primers. The repertoire was sequenced with immunoSEQ multiplex PCR; TCRdb's copy has only in-frame clones and lacks some. This table holds about 120,000 clones, around 76% found once. The sample comprised PBMCs. These TCRs come from a man in his sixties in good health and CMV-seropositive.

This clone has only one observation. The chain has TRBV10-3 and TRBJ1-5; TRBD1 matches 9 bases. Germline V gives CDR1 ENHRY, CDR2 SYGVKD. The CDR3 has 15 residues. Trimming cost V 3 bases and J 0 bases; bases outside gene matches: 0. CDR3 in amino acids: CAISEQGASNQPQHF. CDR3 DNA sequence: TGTGCCATCAGTGAACAGGGGGCTAGCAATCAGCCCCAGCATTTT.

The CDR3 DNA reads as TGTGCCAGCAGCGCCTGGACTAGCGGGAGTTGGAATGAGCAGTTCTTC. Protein sequence: CASSAWTSGSWNEQFF. The chain joins TRBV5-6 to TRBJ2-1, with 13 bases identical to TRBD2. CDR1 and CDR2 (germline): SGHDT, YYEEEE. Germline trimming cut 4 bases from V and 7 bases from J; bases unmatched to any gene: 8. There are 16 residues in the CDR3.

This clone was picked up a small number of times. CDR3 nucleotide sequence: TGTGCCAGCAGCCCTTACCGGGACAACTATAGCAATCAGCCCCAGCATTTT. Encoded protein: CASSPYRDNYSNQPQHF. V is TRBV4-2 and J is TRBJ1-5; the D gene is possibly TRBD1 (6 bases). From germline, CDR1 is LGHNA and CDR2 YNFKEQ. The CDR3 is 17 amino acids. The V end lost 4 bases, the J end lost 0 bases, and 16 bases lay between the germline ends.

As to this clone: The sample carries other DNA sequences with the same CDR3. The chain employs TRBV5-1 and TRBJ2-7, with 7 bases identical to TRBD1. Trimming at V came to 7 bases and at J to 3 bases, leaving 7 bases not matched to a gene. This CDR3 is built from 13 residues. Looked up from germline, CDR1 is SGHRS and CDR2 is YFSETQ. The CDR3: CASSGTENYEQYF. In DNA, the CDR3 is TGCGCCAGCTCCGGGACAGAGAACTACGAGCAGTACTTC.

The chain carries TRBV4-1 and TRBJ2-5; 7 bases match TRBD1. Germline trimming cut 2 bases from V and 4 bases from J; bases unmatched to any gene: 1. The CDR3 is 13 residues long. Germline assignment: CDR1 MGHRA and CDR2 YSYEKL. The CDR3 loop is CASSQRTGETQYF. CDR3 nucleotides: TGCGCCAGCAGCCAACGGACAGGAGAGACCCAGTACTTC.

The chain has TRBV20-1 and TRBJ2-3; D possibly corresponds to TRBD1 (5 bases). The CDR3 is 11 residues long. Germline-derived CDR1 and CDR2 are DFQATT and SNEGSKA (reference sequence). With 8 bases removed from V and 1 base from J, the gap between germline ends came to 7 bases. CDR3 sequence: CSRGGTDTQYF. CDR3 coding DNA: TGCAGTAGGGGCGGCACAGATACGCAGTATTTT.

This clone was seen more than once but under ten times. V gene TRBV2 combines with J gene TRBJ1-3; no firm D call. V dropped 6 bases and J dropped 4 bases, with 4 bases sitting between them. CDR1 SNHLY and CDR2 FYNNEI come from the germline V gene. The CDR3 has 11 residues. The CDR3 protein is CASSAGNTIYF. The CDR3 coding sequence is TGTGCCAGCAGCGCGGGAAACACCATATATTTT. Complete variable domain (other parts from reference TRBV2 and TRBJ1-3): EPEVTQTPSHQVTQMGQEVILRCVPISNHLYFYWYRQILGQKVEFLVSFYNNEISEKSEIFDDQFSVERPDGSNFTLKIRSTKLEDSAMYFCASSAGNTIYFGEGSWLTVV.

This chain uses TRBV6-5 with TRBJ2-7; D gene unclear. Germline CDR1 is MNHEY and CDR2 is SVGAGI. This CDR3 has 15 amino acids. V lost 0 bases and J lost 3, with 12 bases in between. CDR3 amino acids: CASSYSPGHYYEQYF. CDR3 bases: TGTGCCAGCAGTTACTCGCCAGGCCATTACTACGAGCAGTACTTC.

The CDR3 nucleotides read TGTGCCAGTAGCTCGAACAGGGGTTGGAGCTCCTACGAGCAGTACTTC. Amino acid sequence: CASSSNRGWSSYEQYF. The chain joins TRBV19 to TRBJ2-7, with TRBD1 identical over 7 bases. V lost 6 bases to trimming and J lost 0 bases; unmatched junction nucleotides: 11. Germline CDR1 LNHDA, CDR2 SQIVND (reference sequence). The CDR3 extends over 16 amino acids.

The chain uses TRBV5-1 and TRBJ1-1; D perhaps matches TRBD1 (5 bases). The length of the CDR3 is 14 residues. The V and J ends lost 0 bases and 1 base respectively, with 7 bases between them. CDR1 SGHRS and CDR2 YFSETQ come from the germline V gene. The CDR3 protein is CASSLGGPNTEAFF. The DNA for the CDR3 is TGCGCCAGCAGCTTGGGGGGCCCGAACACTGAAGCTTTCTTT.

The table lists this clone with a count of one. The genes are TRBV11-3 and TRBJ2-5, with D maybe TRBD1 (5 bases). The J call is doubtful: the DNA matches TRBJ2-7 better. Looked up from germline, CDR1 is SGHNT and CDR2 is YENEEA. The CDR3 runs 14 residues. The CDR3: CASSLWSGYYEQYF. CDR3 sequence (DNA): TGTGCCAGCAGCTTATGGTCAGGGTATTACGAGCAGTACTTC.

This clone was counted only a few times. The V and J genes are TRBV27 and TRBJ1-1; no reliable D call. The CDR3 extends over 13 amino acids. The V gene lost 6 bases and the J gene lost 5 bases, with 13 bases spanning the gap. Germline V gives CDR1 MNHEY, CDR2 SMNVEV (reference sequence). The CDR3 spells CASRRRLETEAFF. The CDR3 DNA is TGTGCCAGCAGAAGGAGATTGGAGACTGAAGCTTTCTTT.

The V call is TRBV2, the J call TRBJ1-5; TRBD1 aligns across 12 bases. Germline V gene sequence: CDR1 SNHLY, CDR2 FYNNEI. Trimming removed 5 bases from V and 4 bases from J; junction bases left unmatched: 3. The CDR3 covers 15 residues. DNA for the CDR3: TGTGCCAGCAGTCGGGGACAGGGGGCTAATCAGCCCCAGCATTTT. Translation: CASSRGQGANQPQHF.

This rearrangement joins TRBV5-8 to TRBJ1-4; 8 bases align to TRBD1. CDR3 length: 16 residues. Germline assignment: CDR1 SGHTS and CDR2 YDEGEE. V lost 3 bases, J lost 0 bases, and 4 bases stayed unmatched. In nucleotides, the CDR3 is TGTGCCAGCAGCTACGGGACAGGAACAACTAATGAAAAACTGTTTTTT. Protein sequence: CASSYGTGTTNEKLFF.

The chain links TRBV18 to TRBJ2-5; 9 positions match TRBD1. The CDR3 has 15 amino acids. With 3 bases clipped from V and 5 bases from J, the junction kept 7 bases outside the gene matches. CDR1 KGHSH and CDR2 LQKENI come from the germline V gene. CDR3 DNA sequence: TGTGCCAGCTCACCCTGGGGACAGGGTAGGGAGACCCAGTACTTC. Translation: CASSPWGQGRETQYF.

This clone was counted a few times. V and J are TRBV4-1 and TRBJ2-3; TRBD2 might be the D (6 bases). V shed 1 base and J shed 0 bases, with 11 bases lying between them. The germline CDR1 and CDR2 sequences are MGHRA and YSYEKL. The CDR3 is 16 amino acids. CDR3 coding DNA: TGCGCCAGCAGCCAAGTGGGTCGGGGGAGCACAGATACGCAGTATTTT. It yields the protein CASSQVGRGSTDTQYF.

The chain uses TRBV6-1 and TRBJ2-1, with 8 bases identical to TRBD1. This CDR3 has 15 amino acids. The V gene's germline CDR1 is MNHNS and CDR2 SASEGT. V trimming: 5 bases; J trimming: 4 bases; junction bases outside the gene matches: 7. The CDR3 sequence is CASSPQTGAYNEQFF. The CDR3, as DNA: TGTGCCAGCAGTCCGCAGACAGGGGCGTACAATGAGCAGTTCTTC.

The V gene is TRBV30, the J gene TRBJ2-7; D perhaps matches TRBD1 (6 bases). The length of the CDR3 is 11 residues. Germline V gene lookup returns CDR1 GTSNPN and CDR2 SVGIG (reference sequence). With 4 bases removed from V and 5 bases from J, the gap between germline ends came to 9 bases. DNA of the CDR3: TGTGCCTGGACAGGGGCCCACGAGCAGTACTTC. Its protein is CAWTGAHEQYF.

Turning to this clone: Additional DNA sequences in this sample encode the identical CDR3. V and J are TRBV5-1 and TRBJ1-5; 7 nucleotides line up with TRBD1. CDR3 length: 16 residues. The J segment lost 6 bases and the V segment lost 7 bases, leaving 16 bases of the junction unmatched. Germline assignment: CDR1 SGHRS and CDR2 YFSETQ. This CDR3 is CASPSPDRVVTQPQHF. CDR3 DNA sequence: TGCGCCAGCCCTTCCCCCGACAGGGTGGTTACTCAGCCCCAGCATTTT.

The chain joins TRBV6-1 to TRBJ1-5, with D unresolved. The CDR3 is 14 amino acids. The V end lost 3 bases, the J end lost 6 bases, and 12 bases lay between the germline ends. Germline assignment: CDR1 MNHNS and CDR2 SASEGT. CDR3 loop: CASSETREGQPQHF. DNA of the CDR3: TGTGCCAGCAGTGAGACAAGGGAGGGTCAGCCCCAGCATTTT.

V usage is TRBV11-2 and J usage is TRBJ2-3; TRBD1 agrees at 8 bases. Germline trimming cut 5 bases from V and 6 bases from J; bases unmatched to any gene: 7. CDR1 SGHAT and CDR2 FQNNGV come from the germline V gene. CDR3 size: 14 residues. The CDR3 region has the DNA TGTGCCAGCAGCCGTCCTCAGGGGGCGGATACGCAGTATTTT. Translation gives CASSRPQGADTQYF.

This chain links TRBV4-1 with TRBJ1-1, with D perhaps matching TRBD1 (6 bases). V lost 4 bases, J lost 0 bases, and 12 bases lay in between. The CDR3 is 15 amino acids. Germline V gene data show CDR1 as MGHRA and CDR2 as YSYEKL. Here the CDR3 reads CASSPGVALNTEAFF. CDR3 DNA: TGCGCCAGCAGCCCAGGGGTGGCCCTGAACACTGAAGCTTTCTTT.

The genes are TRBV5-8 and TRBJ2-5; TRBD1 agrees at 10 bases. The CDR3 is 16 amino acids. V trimming: 0 bases; J trimming: 2 bases; junction bases outside the gene matches: 4. Germline V gene lookup returns CDR1 SGHTS and CDR2 YDEGEE. CDR3: CASSLGTGGLQETQYF. Written as DNA, the CDR3 is TGTGCCAGCAGCTTGGGGACAGGGGGTTTACAAGAGACCCAGTACTTC.

The V call is TRBV11-2, the J call TRBJ1-3; the match to TRBD1 covers 9 bases. The CDR3 runs to 15 residues. Germline assignment: CDR1 SGHAT and CDR2 FQNNGV. V trimming: 8 bases; J trimming: 0 bases; junction bases outside the gene matches: 5. Written as DNA, the CDR3 is TGTGCCAGCGGACAGGGGAGCGCCTCTGGAAACACCATATATTTT. Translating it yields CASGQGSASGNTIYF.

The J gene is TRBJ1-3, the V gene TRBV15, with D unresolved. This CDR3 is built from 14 residues. Germline assignment: CDR1 LNHNV and CDR2 YYDKDF (reference sequence). The V end lost 4 bases, the J end lost 2 bases, and 9 bases lay between the germline ends. CDR3 amino acids: CATSTRQPGNTIYF. CDR3 coding DNA: TGTGCCACCAGCACCCGACAACCTGGAAACACCATATATTTT.